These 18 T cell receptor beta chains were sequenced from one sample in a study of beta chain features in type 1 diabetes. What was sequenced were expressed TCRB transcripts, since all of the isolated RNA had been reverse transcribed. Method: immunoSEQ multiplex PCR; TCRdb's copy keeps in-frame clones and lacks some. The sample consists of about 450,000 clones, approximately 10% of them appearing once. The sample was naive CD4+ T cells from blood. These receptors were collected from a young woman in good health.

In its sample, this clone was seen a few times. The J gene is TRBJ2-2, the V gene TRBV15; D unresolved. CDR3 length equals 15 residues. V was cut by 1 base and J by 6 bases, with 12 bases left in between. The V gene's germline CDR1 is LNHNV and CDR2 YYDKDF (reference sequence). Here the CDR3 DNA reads TGTGCCACCAGCAGAGTCGGCATTAGGGCCGGGGAGCTGTTTTTT. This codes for CATSRVGIRAGELFF.

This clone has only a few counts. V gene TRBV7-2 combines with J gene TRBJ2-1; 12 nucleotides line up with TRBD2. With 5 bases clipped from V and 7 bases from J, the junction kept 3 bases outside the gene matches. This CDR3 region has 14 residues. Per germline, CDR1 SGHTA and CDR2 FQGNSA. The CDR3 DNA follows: TGTGCCAGCAGCAGAGGACTAGCGGGAAATGAGCAGTTCTTC. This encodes CASSRGLAGNEQFF.

CDR3 protein: CASSRGRYEQYF. Written as DNA, the CDR3 is TGTGCCAGCAGCCGGGGAAGATACGAGCAGTACTTC. The chain recombines TRBV14 with TRBJ2-7; no clear D. Per germline, CDR1 SGHDN and CDR2 FVKESK. The CDR3 runs to 12 residues. Trimming pared 4 bases from V and 4 bases from J, leaving 8 bases between.

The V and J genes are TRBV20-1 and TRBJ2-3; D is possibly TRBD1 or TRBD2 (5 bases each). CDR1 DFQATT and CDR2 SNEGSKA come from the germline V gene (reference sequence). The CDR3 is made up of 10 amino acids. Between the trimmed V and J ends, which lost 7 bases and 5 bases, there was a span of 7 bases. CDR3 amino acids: CSGGVDTQYF. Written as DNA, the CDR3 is TGCAGTGGAGGGGTAGATACGCAGTATTTT.

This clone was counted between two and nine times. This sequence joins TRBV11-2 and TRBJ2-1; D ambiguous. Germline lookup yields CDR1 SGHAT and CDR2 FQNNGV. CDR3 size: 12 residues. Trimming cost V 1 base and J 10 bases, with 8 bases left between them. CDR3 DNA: TGTGCCAGCAGCTTAGGTAGAACGGAGCAGTTCTTC. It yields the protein CASSLGRTEQFF.

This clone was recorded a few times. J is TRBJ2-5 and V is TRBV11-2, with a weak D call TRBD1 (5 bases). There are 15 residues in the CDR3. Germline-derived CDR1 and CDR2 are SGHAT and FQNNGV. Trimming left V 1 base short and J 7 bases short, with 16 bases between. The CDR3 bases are TGTGCCAGCAGCTTAGGAACAGGCTTGGGTGGGACCCAGTACTTC. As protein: CASSLGTGLGGTQYF.

The CDR3 loop reads CASTRLAESTDTQYF. The DNA of the CDR3 is TGTGCCAGCACCCGACTAGCGGAGAGCACAGATACGCAGTATTTT. The rearrangement uses TRBV18 and TRBJ2-3, with 9 bases that match TRBD2. In germline, CDR1 is KGHSH, CDR2 LQKENI. With 8 bases clipped from V and 0 bases from J, the junction kept 6 bases outside the gene matches. CDR3 size: 15 residues.

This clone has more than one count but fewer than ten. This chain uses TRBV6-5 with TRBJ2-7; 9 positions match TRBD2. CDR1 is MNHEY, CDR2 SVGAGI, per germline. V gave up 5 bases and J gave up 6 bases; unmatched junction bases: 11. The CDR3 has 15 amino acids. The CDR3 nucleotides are TGTGCCAGCAGTCCCCCTGGCGGGAGGGCCTTCGAGCAGTACTTC. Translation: CASSPPGGRAFEQYF.

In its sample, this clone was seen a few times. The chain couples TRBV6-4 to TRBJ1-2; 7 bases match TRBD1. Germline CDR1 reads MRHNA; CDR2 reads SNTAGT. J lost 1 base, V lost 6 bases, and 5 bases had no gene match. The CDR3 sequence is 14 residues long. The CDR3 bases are TGTGCCAGCAGCCCGACAGGGATTAACTATGGCTACACCTTC. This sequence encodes CASSPTGINYGYTF.

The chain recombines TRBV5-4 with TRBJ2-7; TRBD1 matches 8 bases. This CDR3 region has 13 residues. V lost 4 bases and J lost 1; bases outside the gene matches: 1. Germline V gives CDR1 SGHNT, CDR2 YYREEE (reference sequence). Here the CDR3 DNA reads TGTGCCAGCAGCAGGACAGGGTCCTACGAGCAGTACGTC. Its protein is CASSRTGSYEQYV.

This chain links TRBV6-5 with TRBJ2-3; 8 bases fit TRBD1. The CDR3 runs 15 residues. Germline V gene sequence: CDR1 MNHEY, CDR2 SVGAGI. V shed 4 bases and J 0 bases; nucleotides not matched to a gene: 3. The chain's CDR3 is CASSWDRTSTDTQYF. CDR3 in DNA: TGTGCCAGCAGTTGGGACAGGACTAGCACAGATACGCAGTATTTT.

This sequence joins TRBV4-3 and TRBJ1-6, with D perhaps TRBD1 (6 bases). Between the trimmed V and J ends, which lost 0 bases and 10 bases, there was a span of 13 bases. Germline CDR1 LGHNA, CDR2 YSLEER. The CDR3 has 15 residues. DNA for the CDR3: TGCGCCAGCAGCCAAGAGGCAGGGGCGAACTCACCCCTCCACTTT. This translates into CASSQEAGANSPLHF.

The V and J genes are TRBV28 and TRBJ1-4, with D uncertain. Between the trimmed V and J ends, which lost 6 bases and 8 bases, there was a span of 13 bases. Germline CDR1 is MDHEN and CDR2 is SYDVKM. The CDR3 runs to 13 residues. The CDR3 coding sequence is TGTGCCAGCAGGGGAAATACGCTCGAAAAACTGTTTTTT. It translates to CASRGNTLEKLFF.

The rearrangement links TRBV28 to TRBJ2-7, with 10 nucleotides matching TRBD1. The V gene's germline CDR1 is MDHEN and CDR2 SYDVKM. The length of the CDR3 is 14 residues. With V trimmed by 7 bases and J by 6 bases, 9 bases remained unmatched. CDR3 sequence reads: CASTLGQGLGEQYV. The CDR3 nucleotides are TGTGCCAGCACACTGGGACAGGGGCTCGGCGAGCAGTACGTC.

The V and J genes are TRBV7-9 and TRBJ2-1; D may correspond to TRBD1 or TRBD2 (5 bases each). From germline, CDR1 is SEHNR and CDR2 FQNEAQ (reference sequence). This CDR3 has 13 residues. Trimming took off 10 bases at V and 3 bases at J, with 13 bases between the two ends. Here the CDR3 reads CATPGTDYNEQFF. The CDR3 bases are TGTGCCACCCCCGGGACGGACTACAATGAGCAGTTCTTC.

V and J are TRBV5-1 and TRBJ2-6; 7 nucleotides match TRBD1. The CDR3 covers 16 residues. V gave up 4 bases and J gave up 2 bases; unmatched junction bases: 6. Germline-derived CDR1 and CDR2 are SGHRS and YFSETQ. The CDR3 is CASSAPTGTGANVLTF. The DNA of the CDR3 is TGCGCCAGCAGCGCCCCGACAGGGACTGGGGCCAACGTCCTGACTTTC.

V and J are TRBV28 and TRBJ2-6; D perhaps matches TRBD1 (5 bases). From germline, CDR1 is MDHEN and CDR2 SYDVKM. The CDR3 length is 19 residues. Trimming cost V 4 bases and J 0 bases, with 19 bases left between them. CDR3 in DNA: TGTGCCAGCAGTTCCATAAACAGGCGCAAAAGCTCTGGGGCCAACGTCCTGACTTTC. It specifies CASSSINRRKSSGANVLTF.

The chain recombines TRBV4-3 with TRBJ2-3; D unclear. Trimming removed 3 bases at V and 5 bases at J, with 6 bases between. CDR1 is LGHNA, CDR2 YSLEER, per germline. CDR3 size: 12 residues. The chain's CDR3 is CASSHVGDTQYF. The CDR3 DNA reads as TGCGCCAGCAGCCACGTAGGAGATACGCAGTATTTT.